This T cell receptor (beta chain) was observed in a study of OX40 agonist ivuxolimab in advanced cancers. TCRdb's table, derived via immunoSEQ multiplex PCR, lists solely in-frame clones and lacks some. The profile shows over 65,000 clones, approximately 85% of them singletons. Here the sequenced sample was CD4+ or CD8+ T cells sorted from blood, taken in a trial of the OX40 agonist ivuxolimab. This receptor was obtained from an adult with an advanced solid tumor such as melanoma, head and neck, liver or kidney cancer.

In DNA form, the CDR3 reads TGTGCCAGCAGCGCTACCGGGACAGGGGGTATTCTAGCCAAAAACATTCAGTACTTC. It yields the protein CASSATGTGGILAKNIQYF. The chain recombines TRBV9 with TRBJ2-4; 11 bases fit TRBD1. In germline, CDR1 is SGDLS, CDR2 YYNGEE. The CDR3 runs 19 residues. Germline trimming cut 3 bases from V and 0 bases from J; bases unmatched to any gene: 11. Filled out from reference TRBV9 and TRBJ2-4, the complete variable domain reads DSGVTQTPKHLITATGQRVTLRCSPRSGDLSVYWYQQSLDQGLQFLIQYYNGEERAKGNILERFSAQQFPDLHSELNLSSLELGDSALYFCASSATGTGGILAKNIQYFGAGTRLSVL.